This passage covers 8 T cell receptor beta chains from one sample sequenced in a study of OX40 agonist ivuxolimab in advanced cancers. Library construction relied on the immunoSEQ multiplex PCR assay. TCRdb re-hosts the immuneACCESS table, in-frame sequences only. Its copies lack some clones; in the studies checked, an unresolved V gene accounts for under half of them, and the cause for the rest is not known. Within this sample are 70,000 or so clones, with around 87% of them counted one time only. The ten top clones hold around 6.5% of the sample. The sequencing used CD4+ or CD8+ T cells sorted from blood, collected in a trial of the OX40 agonist ivuxolimab. These receptors came from an adult with an advanced solid tumor such as melanoma, head and neck, liver or kidney cancer.

This clone has only one observation. The V gene is TRBV5-1, the J gene TRBJ2-1; 9 nucleotides match TRBD1. CDR1 and CDR2 from the germline V gene are SGHRS and YFSETQ. Trimming took 4 bases from V and 3 from J; bases not matched to a gene: 5. This CDR3 is 15 amino acids long. CDR3 sequence reads: CASSAGQGFYNEQFF. DNA of the CDR3: TGCGCCAGCAGCGCGGGACAGGGTTTCTACAATGAGCAGTTCTTC.

In this sample, this clone turned up a few times. V gene TRBV9 combines with J gene TRBJ2-3; tentative D call: TRBD2 (7 bases). CDR3 size: 17 residues. CDR1 SGDLS and CDR2 YYNGEE come from the germline V gene. Trimming shortened V by 0 bases and J by 2 bases, and 16 bases separated the two germline ends. The CDR3 nucleotides read TGTGCCAGCAGCGTAGCTGGGGGGGCAGGGTTCACAGATACGCAGTATTTT. This gives the protein CASSVAGGAGFTDTQYF.

The V gene is TRBV7-2, the J gene TRBJ1-2, with D perhaps matching TRBD1 (5 bases). The V end was cut by 1 base, the J end by 10 bases, with 19 bases between. CDR1 and CDR2 from the germline V gene are SGHTA and FQGNSA. The length of the CDR3 is 15 residues. CDR3 sequence (DNA): TGTGCCAGCAGCTTAGATGGGTCGGGACTACTGGACTACACCTTC. Protein product: CASSLDGSGLLDYTF.

The chain uses TRBV29-1 and TRBJ2-1; the match to TRBD2 covers 11 bases. Per germline, CDR1 SQVTM and CDR2 ANQGSEA. V lost 6 bases, J lost 6 bases, and 4 bases stayed unmatched. The CDR3 runs 13 residues. The CDR3 protein is CSVRTSGFNEQFF. In DNA, the CDR3 is TGCAGCGTAAGGACTAGCGGGTTCAATGAGCAGTTCTTC.

This CDR3 is CASSLTGTEAFF. The CDR3 nucleotides read TGTGCCAGTAGTCTGACAGGGACTGAAGCTTTCTTT. This chain connects TRBV19 to TRBJ1-1; 7 positions agree with TRBD1. The CDR3 runs 12 residues. Germline V gene data show CDR1 as LNHDA and CDR2 as SQIVND (reference sequence). With V trimmed by 5 bases and J by 5 bases, 2 bases remained unmatched.

The gene calls are TRBV28 and TRBJ1-5; D might be TRBD1 (6 bases). The germline V gene encodes CDR1 MDHEN and CDR2 SYDVKM. V was clipped by 8 bases and J by 0 bases, with 17 bases between them. The CDR3 contains 16 residues. In DNA, the CDR3 is TGTGCCAGCGTGGACAGTTCAAGTTATAGCAATCAGCCCCAGCATTTT. It is translated as CASVDSSSYSNQPQHF.

The CDR3 bases are TGTGCCAGCAGTTTATGGACCCGGAGTACAGATACGCAGTATTTT. Translated: CASSLWTRSTDTQYF. This chain connects TRBV27 to TRBJ2-3, with no clear D. Trimming pared 1 base from V and 3 bases from J, leaving 11 bases between. CDR3 length equals 15 residues. From germline, CDR1 is MNHEY and CDR2 SMNVEV (reference sequence).

V usage is TRBV7-8 and J usage is TRBJ2-7; perhaps D is TRBD1 or TRBD2 (5 bases each). The CDR3 covers 16 residues. Trimming pared 1 base from V and 0 bases from J, leaving 13 bases between. Germline values: CDR1 SGHVS, CDR2 FQNEAQ. CDR3 in DNA: TGTGCCAGCAGCTTAGTTGGGACGGTCGCCTCCTACGAGCAGTACTTC. As protein: CASSLVGTVASYEQYF.